This TCR beta chain comes out of a study of cytomegalovirus exposure and HLA in healthy donors. Primers: 60 Vbeta forward and 13 Jbeta reverse. TCRdb's table, derived via immunoSEQ multiplex PCR, lists solely in-frame clones and lacks some. This sample has around 190,000 clones, with about 83% found just once. V lost 0 bases and J lost 2, with 7 bases in between. Germline lookup yields CDR1 MNHEY and CDR2 SVGAGI. The CDR3 has 14 residues. The specimen was PBMCs. The receptor comes from a man in his forties or fifties in good health and CMV-seropositive. The V and J genes are TRBV6-5 and TRBJ1-1; D remains ambiguous. The CDR3 DNA reads TGTGCCAGCAGTTACTCCCTAATAAACACTGAAGCTTTCTTT. Encoded protein: CASSYSLINTEAFF.